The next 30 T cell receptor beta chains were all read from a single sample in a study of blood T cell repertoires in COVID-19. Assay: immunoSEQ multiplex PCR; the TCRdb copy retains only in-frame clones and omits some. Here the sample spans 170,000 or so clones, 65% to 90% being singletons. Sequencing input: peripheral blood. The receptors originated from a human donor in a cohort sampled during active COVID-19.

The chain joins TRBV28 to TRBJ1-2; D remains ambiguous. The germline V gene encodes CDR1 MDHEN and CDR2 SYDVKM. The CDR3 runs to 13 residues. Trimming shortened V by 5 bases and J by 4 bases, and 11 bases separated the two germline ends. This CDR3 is CASSAPSTYGYTF. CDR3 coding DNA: TGTGCCAGCAGTGCCCCGAGTACCTATGGCTACACCTTC.

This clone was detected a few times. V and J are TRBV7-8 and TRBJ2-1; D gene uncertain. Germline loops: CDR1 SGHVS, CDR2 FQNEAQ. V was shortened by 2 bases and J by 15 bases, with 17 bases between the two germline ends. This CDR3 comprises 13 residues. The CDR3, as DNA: TGTGCCAGCAGCTTAAGCCAGACCGTCTCGGGGTTCTTC. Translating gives CASSLSQTVSGFF.

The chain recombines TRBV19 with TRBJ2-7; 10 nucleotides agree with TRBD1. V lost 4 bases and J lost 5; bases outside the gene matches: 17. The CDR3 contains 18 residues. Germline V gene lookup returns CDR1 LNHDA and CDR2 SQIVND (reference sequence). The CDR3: CASSTSGTGVSVLHEQYF. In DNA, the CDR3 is TGTGCCAGTAGTACCTCCGGGACAGGGGTTTCGGTTCTGCACGAGCAGTACTTC.

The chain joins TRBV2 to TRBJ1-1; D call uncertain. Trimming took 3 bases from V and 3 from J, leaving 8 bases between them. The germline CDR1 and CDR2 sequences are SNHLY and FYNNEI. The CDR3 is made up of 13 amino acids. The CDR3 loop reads CASSDRRDTEAFF. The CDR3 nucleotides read TGTGCCAGCAGTGACCGGAGAGACACTGAAGCTTTCTTT.

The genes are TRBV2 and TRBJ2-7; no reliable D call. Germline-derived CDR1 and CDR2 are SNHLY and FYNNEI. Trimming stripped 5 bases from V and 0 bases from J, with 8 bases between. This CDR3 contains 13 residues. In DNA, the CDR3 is TGTGCCAGCAGTTACGGGTCCTCCTACGAGCAGTACTTC. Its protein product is CASSYGSSYEQYF.

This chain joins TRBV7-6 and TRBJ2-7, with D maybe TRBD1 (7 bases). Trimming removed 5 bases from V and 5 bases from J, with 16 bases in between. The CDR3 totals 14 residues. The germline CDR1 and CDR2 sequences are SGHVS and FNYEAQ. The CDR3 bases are TGTGCCAGCAGCCTGGGACAGCCGGGGGACGAGCAGTACTTC. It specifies CASSLGQPGDEQYF. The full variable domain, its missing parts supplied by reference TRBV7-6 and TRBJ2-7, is GAGVSQSPRYKVTKRGQDVALRCDPISGHVSLYWYRQALGQGPEFLTYFNYEAQQDKSGLPNDRFSAERPEGSISTLTIQRTEQRDSAMYRCASSLGQPGDEQYFGPGTRLTVT.

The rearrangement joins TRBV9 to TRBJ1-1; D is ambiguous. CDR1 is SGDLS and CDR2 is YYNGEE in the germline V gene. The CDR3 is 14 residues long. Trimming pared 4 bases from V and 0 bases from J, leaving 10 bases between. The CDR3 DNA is TGTGCCAGCAGCCCCAGGAGGTTGAACACTGAAGCTTTCTTT. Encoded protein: CASSPRRLNTEAFF.

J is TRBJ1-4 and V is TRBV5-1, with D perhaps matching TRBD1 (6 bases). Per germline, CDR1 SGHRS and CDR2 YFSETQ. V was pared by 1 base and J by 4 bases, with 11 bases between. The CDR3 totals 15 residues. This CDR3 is CASSLLGGSNEKLFF. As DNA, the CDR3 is TGCGCCAGCAGCTTGCTTGGGGGCAGTAATGAAAAACTGTTTTTT.

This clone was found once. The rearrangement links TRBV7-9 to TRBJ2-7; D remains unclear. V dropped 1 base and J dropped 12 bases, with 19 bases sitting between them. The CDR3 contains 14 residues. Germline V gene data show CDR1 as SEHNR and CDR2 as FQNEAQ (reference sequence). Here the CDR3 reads CASSLDPGSPNLYF. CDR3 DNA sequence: TGTGCCAGCAGCTTAGACCCCGGGTCCCCAAACCTGTACTTC.

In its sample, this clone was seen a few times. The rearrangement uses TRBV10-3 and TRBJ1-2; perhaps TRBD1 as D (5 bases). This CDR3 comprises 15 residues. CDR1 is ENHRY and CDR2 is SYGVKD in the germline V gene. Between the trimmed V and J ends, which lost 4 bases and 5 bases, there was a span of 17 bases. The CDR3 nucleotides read TGTGCCATCAGTGGGGGGGATCGACAGAATTATGGCTACACCTTC. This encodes CAISGGDRQNYGYTF.

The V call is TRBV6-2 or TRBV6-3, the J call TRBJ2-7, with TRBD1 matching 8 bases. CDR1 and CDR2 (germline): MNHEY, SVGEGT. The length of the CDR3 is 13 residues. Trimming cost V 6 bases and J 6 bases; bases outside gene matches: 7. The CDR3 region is CASSPTGGGEQYF. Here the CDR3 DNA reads TGTGCCAGCAGCCCTACAGGGGGAGGCGAGCAGTACTTC.

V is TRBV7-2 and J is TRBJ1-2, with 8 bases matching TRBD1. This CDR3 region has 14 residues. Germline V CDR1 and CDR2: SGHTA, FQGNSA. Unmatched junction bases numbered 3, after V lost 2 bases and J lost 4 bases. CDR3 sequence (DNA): TGTGCCAGCAGCTTAAACAGGGGGTTCTATGGCTACACCTTC. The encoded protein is CASSLNRGFYGYTF.

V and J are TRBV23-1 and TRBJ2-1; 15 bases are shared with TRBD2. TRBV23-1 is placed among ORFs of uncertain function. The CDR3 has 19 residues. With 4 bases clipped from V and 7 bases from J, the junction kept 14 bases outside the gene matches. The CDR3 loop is CASSPHPGLAGGHGNEQFF. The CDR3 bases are TGCGCCAGCAGTCCTCATCCTGGACTAGCGGGGGGGCACGGTAATGAGCAGTTCTTC.

CDR3 region: CASSMEDRAGQPQHF. In DNA, the CDR3 is TGTGCCAGTAGTATGGAGGACAGGGCAGGACAGCCCCAGCATTTT. The rearrangement links TRBV19 to TRBJ1-5; the match to TRBD1 covers 8 bases. CDR1 LNHDA and CDR2 SQIVND come from the germline V gene (reference sequence). J was trimmed by 7 bases and V by 3 bases; bases with no gene match: 8. This CDR3 region has 15 residues.

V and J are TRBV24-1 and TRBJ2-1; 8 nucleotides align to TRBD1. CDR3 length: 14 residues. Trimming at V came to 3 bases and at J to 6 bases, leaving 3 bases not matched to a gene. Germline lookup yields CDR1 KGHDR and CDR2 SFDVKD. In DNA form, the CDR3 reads TGTGCCACCAGTGATGGGCAGGGGGCCAATGAGCAGTTCTTC. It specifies CATSDGQGANEQFF.

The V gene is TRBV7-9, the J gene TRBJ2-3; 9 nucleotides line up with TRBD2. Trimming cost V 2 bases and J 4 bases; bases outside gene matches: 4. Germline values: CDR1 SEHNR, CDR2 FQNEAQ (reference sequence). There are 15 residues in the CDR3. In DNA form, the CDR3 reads TGTGCCAGCAGCTTACTAGCGGGAAGTGCAGATACGCAGTATTTT. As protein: CASSLLAGSADTQYF.

In DNA, the CDR3 is TGTGCCAGCAGCTTAGGGGGACAGGGGAACAATCAGCCCCAGCATTTT. Its translation: CASSLGGQGNNQPQHF. The chain combines TRBV11-2 with TRBJ1-5; 10 bases match TRBD1. Trimming removed 1 base from V and 3 bases from J; junction bases left unmatched: 3. The CDR3 extends over 16 amino acids. CDR1 and CDR2 (germline): SGHAT, FQNNGV.

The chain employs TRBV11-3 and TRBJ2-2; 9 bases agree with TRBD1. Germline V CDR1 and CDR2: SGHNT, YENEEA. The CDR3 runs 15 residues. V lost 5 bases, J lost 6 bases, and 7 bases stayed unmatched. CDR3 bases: TGTGCCAGCAGCGCGGCGGGACAGGGTCCCGGGGAGCTGTTTTTT. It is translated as CASSAAGQGPGELFF.

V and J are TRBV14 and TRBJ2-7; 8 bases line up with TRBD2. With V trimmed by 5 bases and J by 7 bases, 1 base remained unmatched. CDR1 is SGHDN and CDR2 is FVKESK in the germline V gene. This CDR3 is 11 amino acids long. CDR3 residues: CASSSGGEQYF. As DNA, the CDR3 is TGTGCCAGCAGCTCGGGGGGGGAGCAGTACTTC.

The CDR3 region is CASSQAGDSYEQYF. The CDR3, as DNA: TGCGCCAGCAGCCAAGCAGGGGACTCCTACGAGCAGTACTTC. This chain connects TRBV4-1 to TRBJ2-7, with D perhaps matching TRBD1 (6 bases). Germline values: CDR1 MGHRA, CDR2 YSYEKL. This CDR3 region has 14 residues. Trimming took 1 base from V and 0 from J, leaving 7 bases between them.

The CDR3 is CASSELRDYTF. Here the CDR3 DNA reads TGTGCCAGCAGTGAATTGAGAGACTACACCTTC. This chain joins TRBV25-1 and TRBJ1-2; D not certain. Trimming stripped 1 base from V and 10 bases from J, with 7 bases between. The CDR3 totals 11 residues. Germline V gives CDR1 MGHDK, CDR2 SYGVNS.

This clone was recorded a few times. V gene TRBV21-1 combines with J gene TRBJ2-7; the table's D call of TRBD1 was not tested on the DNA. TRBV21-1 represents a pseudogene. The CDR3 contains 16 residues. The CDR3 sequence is CASSKNRGPSTYEQYF. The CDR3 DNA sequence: TGTGCCAGCAGCAAAAACAGGGGGCCGTCGACCTACGAGCAGTACTTC.

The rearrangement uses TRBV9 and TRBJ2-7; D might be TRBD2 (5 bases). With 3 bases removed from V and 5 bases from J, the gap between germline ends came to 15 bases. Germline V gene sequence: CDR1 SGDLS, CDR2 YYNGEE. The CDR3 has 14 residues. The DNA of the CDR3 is TGTGCCAGCAGCGGAACCGGGATGTCCCACGAGCAGTACTTC. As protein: CASSGTGMSHEQYF.

CDR3 DNA: TGCGCCAGCAGCCAAGAGGGTGTACGGGGGGCAGGTGGTGAGCAGTTCTTC. It yields the protein CASSQEGVRGAGGEQFF. The V gene is TRBV4-3, the J gene TRBJ2-1, with D possibly being TRBD2 (7 bases). The length of the CDR3 is 17 residues. Deletions cut 0 bases from V and 9 bases from J, with 21 bases between. Germline-derived CDR1 and CDR2 are LGHNA and YSLEER.

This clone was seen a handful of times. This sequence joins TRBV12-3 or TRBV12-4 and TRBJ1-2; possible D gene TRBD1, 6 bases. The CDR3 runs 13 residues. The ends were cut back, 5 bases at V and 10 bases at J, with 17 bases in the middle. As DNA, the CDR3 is TGTGCCAGCAGTGGAACTACAGGGTTCGACTACACCTTC. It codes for CASSGTTGFDYTF.

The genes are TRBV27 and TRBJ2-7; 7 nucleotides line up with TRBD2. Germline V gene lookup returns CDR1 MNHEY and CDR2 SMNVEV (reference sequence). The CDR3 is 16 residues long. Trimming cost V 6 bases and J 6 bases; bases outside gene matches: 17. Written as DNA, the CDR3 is TGTGCCAGCAGGCGGGGCGGGAGCTTAATTTTAGGCGAGCAGTACTTC. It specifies CASRRGGSLILGEQYF.

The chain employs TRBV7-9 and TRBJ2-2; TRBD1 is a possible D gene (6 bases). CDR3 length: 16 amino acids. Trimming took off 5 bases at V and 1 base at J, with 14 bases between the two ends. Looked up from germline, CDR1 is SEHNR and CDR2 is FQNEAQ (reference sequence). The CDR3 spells CASSPRYRENTGELFF. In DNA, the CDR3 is TGTGCCAGCAGCCCCCGGTACAGGGAGAACACCGGGGAGCTGTTTTTT.

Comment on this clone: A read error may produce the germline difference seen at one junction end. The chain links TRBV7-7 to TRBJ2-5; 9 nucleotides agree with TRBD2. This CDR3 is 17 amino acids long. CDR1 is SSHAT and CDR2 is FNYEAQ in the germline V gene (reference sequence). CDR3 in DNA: TGTGCTAGCAGCTTTCACGCTTCGTCTAGCGGGGCGGAGACCCAGTACTTC. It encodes CASSFHASSSGAETQYF. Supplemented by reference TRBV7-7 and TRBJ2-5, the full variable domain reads GAGVSQSPRYKVTKRGQDVTLRCDPISSHATLYWYQQALGQGPEFLTYFNYEAQPDKSGLPSDRFSAERPEGSISTLTIQRTEQRDSAMYRCASSFHASSSGAETQYFGPGTRLLVL.

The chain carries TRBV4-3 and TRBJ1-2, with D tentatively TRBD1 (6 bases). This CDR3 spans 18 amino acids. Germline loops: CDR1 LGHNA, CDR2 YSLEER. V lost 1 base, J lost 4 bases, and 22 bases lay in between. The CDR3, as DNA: TGCGCCAGCAGCCAAGTAAACAGGGAGATTGGCGATAGCTATGGCTACACCTTC. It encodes CASSQVNREIGDSYGYTF.

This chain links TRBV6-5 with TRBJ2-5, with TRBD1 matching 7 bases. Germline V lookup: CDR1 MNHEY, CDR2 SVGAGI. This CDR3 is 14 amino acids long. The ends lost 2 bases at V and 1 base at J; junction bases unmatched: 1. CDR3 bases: TGTGCCAGCAGTTACGGGACAGCCCAAGAGACCCAGTACTTC. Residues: CASSYGTAQETQYF.